The source of this T cell receptor (beta chain) is a study of T cell responses to AZD1222 COVID-19 vaccine. The data were produced by immunoSEQ multiplex PCR, yet TCRdb's version contains in-frame clones alone and is incomplete. The sample records tens of thousands of clones, about 93% being singletons. Concerning this clone itself: Its target is unknown. One end of the junction varies from germline; a read error may be responsible.

Study-wide points: The peak T cell response came first, and repertoires were sampled only after it.

Germline V gives CDR1 MGHRA, CDR2 YSYEKL. The CDR3 runs to 15 residues. The chain joins TRBV4-1 to TRBJ1-5; 8 bases are a match to TRBD1. This sequence originates from an adult in good health. Specimen: peripheral blood, collected on day 0 of MenACWY control vaccination. The DNA of the CDR3 is TGCGCCAGCAGCCAAGACGGACAGGGTGGTCAGTCCCAGCATTTT. Translated, it gives CASSQDGQGGQSQHF.